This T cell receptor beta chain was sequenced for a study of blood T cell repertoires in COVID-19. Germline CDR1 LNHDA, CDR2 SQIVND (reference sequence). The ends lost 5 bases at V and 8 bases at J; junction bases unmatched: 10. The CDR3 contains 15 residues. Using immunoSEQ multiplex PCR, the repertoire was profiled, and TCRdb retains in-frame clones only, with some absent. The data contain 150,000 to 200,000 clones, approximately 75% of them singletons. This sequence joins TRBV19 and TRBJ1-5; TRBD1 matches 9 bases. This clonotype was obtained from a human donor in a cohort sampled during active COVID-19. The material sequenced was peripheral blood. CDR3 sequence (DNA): TGTGCCAGTAGTCTCCCGGGACAGGGAGTCAAGCCCCAGCATTTT. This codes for CASSLPGQGVKPQHF.